One T cell receptor beta chain is described in this entry. No antigen is known for it. Primed by a sample-barcoded 5' primer and a J-beta primer mix, a second PCR proceeded for roughly 6 to 12 cycles. MiXCR, run by TCRdb on the 5' RACE reads, gives a single entry per CDR3 protein. Found here are 800,000 to 1,300,000 distinct CDR3 sequences, roughly 24% of them singletons; the top ten hold 0.65% to 0.75%. Germline V lookup: CDR1 MNHEY, CDR2 SVGAGI. The V and J ends lost 0 bases and 11 bases respectively, with 11 bases between them. The CDR3 has 13 residues. The source of the sample is a study of blood T cells in healthy people across ages. Findings and limits, study-wide: Higher diversity, along with more naive CD4+ cells, distinguished long-lived donors from aged donors.

The data also belong to a second study, concerning T cells of mothers and their children. Turning to that study: Donation involved three healthy Caucasian mothers and the six children that they had.

The sequencing input was blood. The receptor was derived from a girl aged 2 to 9 in good health. J is TRBJ2-1 and V is TRBV6-5; possibly TRBD2 for D (6 bases). CDR3 DNA sequence: TGTGCCAGCAGTTACTCGGGGGGATATCAGCAGTTCTTC. Residues: CASSYSGGYQQFF.